The entry below gives a single TCR beta chain sequence along with its context. Repertoires were generated with immunoSEQ multiplex PCR, while TCRdb's copy carries only in-frame clones and drops some. Of under 170,000 clones listed, around 90% were seen once; the top ten hold less than 4.5%. Germline V lookup: CDR1 MNHEY, CDR2 SVGAGI. V was shortened by 0 bases and J by 7 bases, with 18 bases between the two germline ends. The CDR3 loop spans 16 amino acids. This record belongs to a study of blood T cell repertoires in COVID-19. The chain joins TRBV6-5 to TRBJ1-1; the D gene is possibly TRBD1 (6 bases). Sample: peripheral blood. The sequence came from a woman aged 55-70 years with active or convalescent COVID-19. The CDR3 sequence: CASSYSKGGGAYEAFF. The CDR3 DNA sequence: TGTGCCAGCAGTTACTCGAAGGGTGGGGGGGCCTATGAAGCTTTCTTT.